The rows below give T cell receptor beta chains drawn from one sample of a study of shared clonotypes between healthy human individuals. Assay: immunoSEQ multiplex PCR; the TCRdb copy retains only in-frame clones and omits some. Here the sample spans 760,000 or so clones, about 96% being singletons. Sequenced: naive CD8+ T cells sorted from blood. The source is a man aged 25-45 years in good health. Both conserved end residues are part of each CDR3. D genes are given only for firm matches. Not all rows give a size; the values are once, few, many and, for expanded clones, a class.

v_call	j_call	clone_size	d_call	cdr3_nt	cdr3_aa
TRBV23-1	TRBJ2-2	.	TRBD2	TGCGCCAGCACGACTAGCGGGAGTTTCACCGGGGAGCTGTTTTTT	CASTTSGSFTGELFF
TRBV27	TRBJ2-3	.	TRBD2	TGTGCCAGCAGCCTCGGACTAGCGGGAGTCACAGATACGCAGTATTTT	CASSLGLAGVTDTQYF
TRBV7-9	TRBJ1-5	once	.	TGTGCCAGCAGCTATCTTGATCAGCCCCAGCATTTT	CASSYLDQPQHF
TRBV7-9	TRBJ2-7	once	.	TGTGCCAGCAGCCCAGGGGACCTATCCTACGAGCAGTACTTC	CASSPGDLSYEQYF
TRBV28	TRBJ2-5	.	.	TGTGCCAGCAGTTTATCTCAGGCCGATCCTTCCCGGACCCAGTACTTC	CASSLSQADPSRTQYF
TRBV2	TRBJ1-4	.	.	TGTGCCAGCAGACGGACGGTGGATGAAAAACTGTTTTTT	CASRRTVDEKLFF
TRBV7-9	TRBJ2-2	.	.	TGTGCCAGCAGCCCAACCCCGGGACCCGGGGAGCTGTTTTTT	CASSPTPGPGELFF
TRBV7-2	TRBJ2-5	.	.	TGTGCCAGCAGCTTAGGGGGGTGGCGGGAGACCCAGTACTTC	CASSLGGWRETQYF
TRBV27	TRBJ1-1	.	.	TGTGCCAGCAGTTTGGGCGGACGGTTAGAGGCTTTCTTT	CASSLGGRLEAFF
TRBV27	TRBJ1-2	.	TRBD1	TGTGCCAGCAGTTTATCGGAGGACAGGGGCTTCTATGGCTACACCTTC	CASSLSEDRGFYGYTF
TRBV25-1	TRBJ2-1	.	.	TGTGCCAGCATTCAGCGATTATTTGGCAATGAGCAGTTCTTC	CASIQRLFGNEQFF
TRBV25-1	TRBJ1-1	.	.	TGTGCCAGCAGTACCGACAGAGACACTGAAGCTTTCTTT	CASSTDRDTEAFF
TRBV7-9	TRBJ2-1	.	.	TGTGCCAGCAGCATGGATGAGCAGTTCTTC	CASSMDEQFF
TRBV6-5	TRBJ2-7	.	TRBD2	TGTGCCAGCTTTCCGACTGCGGGAGGGTACGAGCAGTACTTC	CASFPTAGGYEQYF
TRBV7-2	TRBJ1-5	.	.	TGTGCCAGCAGCTTAGGTCTTCAGCCCCAGCATTTT	CASSLGLQPQHF
TRBV9	TRBJ2-7	.	.	TGTGCCAGCAGCAGCCGGGACGGGAGCTCCTACGAGCAGTACTTC	CASSSRDGSSYEQYF
TRBV27	TRBJ2-3	.	.	TGTGCCAGCAGTAACGCGAGGATAGATACGCAGTATTTT	CASSNARIDTQYF
TRBV12-5	TRBJ1-5	.	.	TGTGCTAGTGGTTTGGGGACACGCAATCAGCCCCAGCATTTT	CASGLGTRNQPQHF
TRBV15	TRBJ2-1	.	.	TGTGCCACCAGCAGAGATTGGGGCGGGGCCTCCTACAATGAGCAGTTCTTC	CATSRDWGGASYNEQFF
TRBV28	TRBJ2-7	.	.	TGTGCCAGCAGTCCTCCATCCCCCTACGAGCAGTACTTC	CASSPPSPYEQYF
TRBV7-9	TRBJ2-7	.	TRBD1	TGTGCCAGCAGCCCCGACAGGGGGGGGTACGAGCAGTACTTC	CASSPDRGGYEQYF
TRBV27	TRBJ2-1	.	.	TGTGCCAGCACCTCTAGGGACGAGCCCTACAATGAGCAGTTCTTC	CASTSRDEPYNEQFF
TRBV19	TRBJ1-5	.	TRBD1	TGTGCCAGTAGTGACAGGGGGTTAAAGCCCCAGCATTTT	CASSDRGLKPQHF
TRBV7-9	TRBJ2-7	.	TRBD2	TGTGCCAGCAGCTCAGAGCCTAGGAGGGAGGGTCTTTACGAGCAGTACTTC	CASSSEPRREGLYEQYF
TRBV7-9	TRBJ2-7	.	.	TGTGCCAGCAGCCAGACTGGTTCCGAGCAGTACTTC	CASSQTGSEQYF
TRBV10-3	TRBJ2-5	.	.	TGTGCCATCAGTGAGGGGCAGGGCTTGGAGACCCAGTACTTC	CAISEGQGLETQYF
TRBV7-9	TRBJ2-3	once	TRBD2	TGTGCCAGCAGCCTGACTAGCGGAACAGATACGCAGTATTTT	CASSLTSGTDTQYF